Listed below are T cell receptor beta chains from one sample, sequenced in a study of cytomegalovirus exposure and HLA in healthy donors. Assay used: immunoSEQ multiplex PCR; TCRdb lists only in-frame clones, some missing. The repertoire has 82,000 or so clones, around 92% of them found once; the top ten carry about 0.68%. What was sequenced was PBMCs. These receptor sequences come from a man younger than 35 in good health and CMV-seronegative. The CDR3 runs from the conserved cysteine through the conserved F or W. D genes are given only for firm matches. A clone size is listed for some rows: how often the clone was seen (once, few, many), or a class if it is expanded.

v_gene: TRBV5-1; j_gene: TRBJ1-2; d_gene: TRBD1; abundance: once; CDR3nt: TGCGCCAGCAGCACGATCGGACAGGCATATGGCTACACCTTC; CDR3aa: CASSTIGQAYGYTF
v_gene: TRBV2; j_gene: TRBJ1-1; d_gene: .; abundance: .; CDR3nt: TGTGCCAGCAGTGAAGGGAAGAGGGTTCCGGACACTGAAGCTTTCTTT; CDR3aa: CASSEGKRVPDTEAFF
v_gene: TRBV10-3; j_gene: TRBJ2-7; d_gene: TRBD1; abundance: .; CDR3nt: TGTGCCATCAGTGGGGGAACCGGGACAGGGGGATACGAGCAGTACTTC; CDR3aa: CAISGGTGTGGYEQYF
v_gene: TRBV6-1; j_gene: TRBJ1-2; d_gene: .; abundance: .; CDR3nt: TGTGCCAGCGAGCGGGGCTCGAGCTACACCTTC; CDR3aa: CASERGSSYTF
v_gene: TRBV7-2; j_gene: TRBJ2-1; d_gene: .; abundance: .; CDR3nt: TGTGCCAGCAGCTTGGCCAATGAGCAGTTCTTC; CDR3aa: CASSLANEQFF
v_gene: TRBV21-1; j_gene: TRBJ1-1; d_gene: .; abundance: .; CDR3nt: TGTGCCAGCAGCAAAGTTCGTCGTCGCACTGAAGCTTTCTTT; CDR3aa: CASSKVRRRTEAFF
v_gene: TRBV7-2; j_gene: TRBJ2-7; d_gene: .; abundance: .; CDR3nt: TGTGCCAGCAGCTTTAGCGATGGACGGATTCGAAAAAGGAGGGAGCAGTACTTC; CDR3aa: CASSFSDGRIRKRREQYF
v_gene: TRBV5-4; j_gene: TRBJ2-2; d_gene: TRBD1; abundance: .; CDR3nt: TGTGCCAGCAGCTACAGGGGGCGGGACACCGGGGAGCTGTTTTTT; CDR3aa: CASSYRGRDTGELFF
v_gene: TRBV18; j_gene: TRBJ2-1; d_gene: .; abundance: .; CDR3nt: TGTGCCAGCTCCTCGACAGTAATTGGTTCCTACAATGAGCAGTTCTTC; CDR3aa: CASSSTVIGSYNEQFF
v_gene: TRBV7-2; j_gene: TRBJ1-1; d_gene: .; abundance: .; CDR3nt: TGTGCCAGCAGCTTAGCGAGGGCAGAAGCTTTCTTT; CDR3aa: CASSLARAEAFF
v_gene: TRBV11-2; j_gene: TRBJ2-1; d_gene: TRBD1; abundance: .; CDR3nt: TGTGCCAGCAGCTCCCTCCATAACAGGGGCAATGAGCAGTTCTTC; CDR3aa: CASSSLHNRGNEQFF
v_gene: TRBV5-1; j_gene: TRBJ2-3; d_gene: TRBD2; abundance: .; CDR3nt: TGCGCCAGCAGATCAAAACTAGCGGGGAAGGGAGATACGCAGTATTTT; CDR3aa: CASRSKLAGKGDTQYF
v_gene: TRBV12-5; j_gene: TRBJ2-5; d_gene: TRBD1; abundance: .; CDR3nt: TGTGCTAGTGGGACGGACAGGGCCTCTGAGACCCAGTACTTC; CDR3aa: CASGTDRASETQYF
v_gene: TRBV12-5; j_gene: TRBJ2-5; d_gene: TRBD1; abundance: .; CDR3nt: TGTGCTAGTGGTTCCGACAGGGGGCCGGAGGAGACCCAGTACTTC; CDR3aa: CASGSDRGPEETQYF
v_gene: TRBV19; j_gene: TRBJ1-5; d_gene: TRBD1; abundance: .; CDR3nt: TGTGCCAGTAGTATAGATCCCAGGGGGCAGGGGAGGCGCAATCAGCCCCAGCATTTT; CDR3aa: CASSIDPRGQGRRNQPQHF
v_gene: TRBV11-2; j_gene: TRBJ2-3; d_gene: TRBD2; abundance: .; CDR3nt: TGTGCCAGCAGCCCGCGGGAGGGGAGCACAGATACGCAGTATTTT; CDR3aa: CASSPREGSTDTQYF
v_gene: TRBV2; j_gene: TRBJ2-2; d_gene: .; abundance: .; CDR3nt: TGTGCCAGCAGTCAAACAGGATACACCGGGGAGCTGTTTTTT; CDR3aa: CASSQTGYTGELFF
v_gene: TRBV12-5; j_gene: TRBJ2-2; d_gene: .; abundance: once; CDR3nt: TGTGCTAGTGGTTTGGTAGACAGGAACACCGGGGAGCTGTTTTTT; CDR3aa: CASGLVDRNTGELFF
v_gene: TRBV2; j_gene: TRBJ1-3; d_gene: .; abundance: .; CDR3nt: TGTGCCAACAGACAGAGCTCTGGAAACACCATATATTTT; CDR3aa: CANRQSSGNTIYF
v_gene: TRBV5-6; j_gene: TRBJ1-5; d_gene: .; abundance: .; CDR3nt: TGTGCCAGCAGCTCGGGATATGGGGGCTTTAGCAATCAGCCCCAGCATTTT; CDR3aa: CASSSGYGGFSNQPQHF
v_gene: TRBV7-9; j_gene: TRBJ1-4; d_gene: TRBD1; abundance: .; CDR3nt: TGTGCCAGCAGCTTAGCGCAAGTTAACAGGGGTAACGAAAAACTGTTTTTT; CDR3aa: CASSLAQVNRGNEKLFF
v_gene: TRBV7-9; j_gene: TRBJ1-2; d_gene: .; abundance: few; CDR3nt: TGTGCCAGCAGCTTAGCATCGGGGGAGAGCGACTATGGCTACACCTTC; CDR3aa: CASSLASGESDYGYTF